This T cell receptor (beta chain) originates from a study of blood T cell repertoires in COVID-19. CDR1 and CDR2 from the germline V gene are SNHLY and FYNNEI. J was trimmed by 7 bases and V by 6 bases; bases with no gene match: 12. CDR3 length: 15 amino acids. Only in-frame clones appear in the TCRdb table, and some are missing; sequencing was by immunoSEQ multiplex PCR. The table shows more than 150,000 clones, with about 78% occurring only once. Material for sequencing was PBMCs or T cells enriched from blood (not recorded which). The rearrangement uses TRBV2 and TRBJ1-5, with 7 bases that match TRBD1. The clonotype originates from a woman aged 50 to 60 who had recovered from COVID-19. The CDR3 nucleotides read TGTGCCAGCAGACGCCGACAGGGTAAGGGGCAGCCCCAGCATTTT. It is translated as CASRRRQGKGQPQHF.